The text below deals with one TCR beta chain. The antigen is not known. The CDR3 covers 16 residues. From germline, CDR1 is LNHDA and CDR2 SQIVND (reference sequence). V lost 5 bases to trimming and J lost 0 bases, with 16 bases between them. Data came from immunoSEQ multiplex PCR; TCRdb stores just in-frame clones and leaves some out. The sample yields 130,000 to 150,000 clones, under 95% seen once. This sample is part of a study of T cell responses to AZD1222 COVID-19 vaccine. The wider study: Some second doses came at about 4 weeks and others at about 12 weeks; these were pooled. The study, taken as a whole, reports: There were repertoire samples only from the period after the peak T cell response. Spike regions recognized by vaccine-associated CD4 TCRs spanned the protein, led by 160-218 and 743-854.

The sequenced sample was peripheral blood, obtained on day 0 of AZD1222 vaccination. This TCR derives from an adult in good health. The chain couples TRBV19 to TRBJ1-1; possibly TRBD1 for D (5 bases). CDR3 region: CASSPGGGPMNTEAFF. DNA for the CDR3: TGTGCCAGTAGTCCGGGCGGGGGACCGATGAACACTGAAGCTTTCTTT.